Below, 29 T cell receptor beta chains from the same sample are listed, as sequenced in a study of control samples from healthy donors and cancer patients. The protocol was immunoSEQ multiplex PCR, while the TCRdb copy is restricted to in-frame clones and leaves out a portion. The data hold about 130,000 clones, with over 80% observed a single time. The sequencing input was blood. The receptors come from a woman in her forties or fifties in good health.

V is TRBV27 and J is TRBJ1-6, with D possibly TRBD1 on 5 matching bases. Germline values: CDR1 MNHEY, CDR2 SMNVEV (reference sequence). Trimming removed 6 bases at V and 7 bases at J, with 13 bases between. The CDR3 totals 14 residues. The DNA of the CDR3 is TGTGCCAGCAGCCGCGGGACGGTAAATTCACCCCTCCACTTT. This codes for CASSRGTVNSPLHF.

This clone was observed a single time. The rearrangement links TRBV25-1 to TRBJ1-1, with D unresolved. The length of the CDR3 is 15 residues. Germline V gives CDR1 MGHDK, CDR2 SYGVNS. The germline V and J ends were trimmed by 0 bases and 1 base, with 9 bases remaining between them. This chain's CDR3 is CASSEYLGKNTEAFF. CDR3 nucleotides: TGTGCCAGCAGTGAATACTTGGGTAAGAACACTGAAGCTTTCTTT.

This clone was observed once. The CDR3 here is CASSISQQLNYGYTF. The CDR3 DNA follows: TGTGCCAGTAGTATTAGCCAGCAACTAAACTATGGCTACACCTTC. The J gene is TRBJ1-2, the V gene TRBV19; D not resolved. V was shortened by 3 bases and J by 2 bases, with 13 bases between the two germline ends. The CDR3 runs 15 residues. Germline V gene data show CDR1 as LNHDA and CDR2 as SQIVND (reference sequence). The entire variable domain, with the rest obtained from reference TRBV19 and TRBJ1-2, is as follows: DGGITQSPKYLFRKEGQNVTLSCEQNLNHDAMYWYRQDPGQGLRLIYYSQIVNDFQKGDIAEGYSVSREKKESFPLTVTSAQKNPTAFYLCASSISQQLNYGYTFGSGTRLTVV.

The J gene is TRBJ1-1, the V gene TRBV27; 8 nucleotides match TRBD1. Trimming took 2 bases from V and 3 from J; bases not matched to a gene: 2. Germline CDR1 is MNHEY and CDR2 is SMNVEV (reference sequence). There are 14 residues in the CDR3. The CDR3 spells CASSLGQGYTEAFF. The DNA for the CDR3 is TGTGCCAGCAGTTTAGGACAGGGCTACACTGAAGCTTTCTTT.

V and J are TRBV2 and TRBJ1-2, with TRBD1 identical over 7 bases. Trimming at V came to 1 base and at J to 3 bases, leaving 2 bases not matched to a gene. This CDR3 comprises 14 residues. Germline V gene data show CDR1 as SNHLY and CDR2 as FYNNEI. The CDR3 protein is CASSEGGGYYGYTF. CDR3 in DNA: TGTGCCAGCAGTGAAGGAGGGGGCTACTATGGCTACACCTTC. Based on the CDR3 plus reference TRBV2 and TRBJ1-2, the full variable domain is EPEVTQTPSHQVTQMGQEVILRCVPISNHLYFYWYRQILGQKVEFLVSFYNNEISEKSEIFDDQFSVERPDGSNFTLKIRSTKLEDSAMYFCASSEGGGYYGYTFGSGTRLTVV.

This clone was found once. The chain couples TRBV3-1 (or the pseudogene TRBV3-2) to TRBJ1-4; 8 bases line up with TRBD1. CDR1 and CDR2 from the germline V gene are LGHDT and YNNKEL (reference sequence). V was clipped by 1 base and J by 6 bases; unmatched bases: 10. This CDR3 has 17 amino acids. The CDR3 here is CASSQGTGNGGHEKLFF. For the CDR3, the DNA is TGTGCCAGCAGCCAAGGGACAGGGAACGGCGGGCATGAAAAACTGTTTTTT.

The rearrangement joins TRBV19 to TRBJ2-1; no clear D gene. V was trimmed by 7 bases and J by 2 bases, leaving 15 bases between them. CDR1 is LNHDA, CDR2 SQIVND, per germline (reference sequence). This CDR3 comprises 15 residues. Written as DNA, the CDR3 is TGTGCCAGTACCCCTGACTTGAAGCCCTACAATGAGCAGTTCTTC. Amino acids: CASTPDLKPYNEQFF.

J is TRBJ1-4 and V is TRBV5-1, with 8 nucleotides matching TRBD1. This CDR3 is 13 amino acids long. The germline gives CDR1 SGHRS, CDR2 YFSETQ. V was pared by 6 bases and J by 7 bases, with 5 bases of the junction left unmatched. The CDR3 region has the DNA TGCGCCAGCAACCAAGGGACAGGTGAAAAACTGTTTTTT. Translation: CASNQGTGEKLFF.

This CDR3 is CASSLRDRAQETQYF. The CDR3 nucleotides are TGTGCCAGCAGTTTACGGGACAGGGCCCAAGAGACCCAGTACTTC. V is TRBV27 and J is TRBJ2-5; the match to TRBD1 covers 9 bases. From germline, CDR1 is MNHEY and CDR2 SMNVEV (reference sequence). Germline trimming cut 2 bases from V and 1 base from J; bases unmatched to any gene: 2. This CDR3 spans 15 amino acids.

In its sample, this clone was seen once. The CDR3 spells CASSPPSVNYGYTF. CDR3 DNA sequence: TGTGCCAGCTCACCACCCTCCGTTAACTATGGCTACACCTTC. The J gene is TRBJ1-2, the V gene TRBV18; D is uncertain. Trimming cost V 0 bases and J 1 base, with 6 bases left between them. The germline V gene has CDR1 KGHSH and CDR2 LQKENI. This CDR3 is built from 14 residues.

V gene TRBV5-4 combines with J gene TRBJ1-2, with 7 bases that match TRBD1. Germline CDR1 reads SGHNT; CDR2 reads YYREEE (reference sequence). J lost 3 bases, V lost 4 bases, and 6 bases had no gene match. CDR3 length: 14 residues. CDR3 protein: CASSPGGRDYGYTF. CDR3 DNA: TGTGCCAGCAGCCCAGGGGGACGGGACTATGGCTACACCTTC.

In DNA form, the CDR3 reads TGCAGCGTTGACGGGGACAACTCCTACGAGCAGTACTTC. Protein sequence: CSVDGDNSYEQYF. The rearrangement links TRBV29-1 to TRBJ2-7, with D possibly matching TRBD1 (6 bases). The V and J ends lost 3 bases and 0 bases respectively, with 9 bases between them. The CDR3 is 13 amino acids. Germline V CDR1 and CDR2: SQVTM, ANQGSEA.

The gene calls are TRBV3-1 (or the pseudogene TRBV3-2) and TRBJ2-1; possible D gene TRBD2, 5 bases. Between the trimmed V and J ends, which lost 0 bases and 5 bases, there was a span of 17 bases. The V gene's germline CDR1 is LGHDT and CDR2 YNNKEL (reference sequence). The CDR3 extends over 17 amino acids. CDR3 sequence reads: CASSQDLGTRANNEQFF. The CDR3 DNA sequence: TGTGCCAGCAGCCAAGATTTGGGCACTAGGGCTAACAATGAGCAGTTCTTC.

The V and J genes are TRBV11-3 and TRBJ1-4; D gene unclear. Germline loops: CDR1 SGHNT, CDR2 YENEEA. The ends were cut back, 0 bases at V and 7 bases at J, with 3 bases in the middle. The CDR3 has 12 amino acids. CDR3 DNA: TGTGCCAGCAGCTTAGAGAGTGAAAAACTGTTTTTT. Its translation is CASSLESEKLFF.

The genes are TRBV4-1 and TRBJ2-3, with D unclear. Trimming cost V 1 base and J 0 bases, with 8 bases left between them. The CDR3 extends over 15 amino acids. Germline values: CDR1 MGHRA, CDR2 YSYEKL. CDR3 loop: CASSQVVASTDTQYF. The CDR3 DNA sequence: TGCGCCAGCAGCCAAGTCGTGGCTAGCACAGATACGCAGTATTTT.

A single count supports this clone. The chain carries TRBV29-1 and TRBJ1-3; D is possibly TRBD1 (5 bases). Germline V lookup: CDR1 SQVTM, CDR2 ANQGSEA. Trimming removed 5 bases from V and 3 bases from J, with 11 bases in between. This CDR3 comprises 13 residues. The CDR3 region has the DNA TGCAGCGTTTGTCAGGGATATGGAAACACCATATATTTT. The encoded protein is CSVCQGYGNTIYF.

V and J are TRBV2 and TRBJ1-6; 7 bases are shared with TRBD1. The CDR3 spans 16 residues. J gave up 4 bases and V 6 bases, and 9 bases lay outside the gene matches. CDR1 and CDR2 (germline): SNHLY, FYNNEI. For the CDR3, the DNA is TGTGCCAGCAGCGGAGACAGGGTTCGGTATAATTCACCCCTCCACTTT. This gives the protein CASSGDRVRYNSPLHF.

The chain employs TRBV5-1 and TRBJ2-2; D gene uncertain. Germline CDR1 is SGHRS and CDR2 is YFSETQ. This CDR3 region has 13 residues. V lost 0 bases and J lost 7, with 7 bases in between. The CDR3 protein is CASSLEIGGELFF. The CDR3 coding sequence is TGCGCCAGCAGCTTGGAGATAGGCGGGGAGCTGTTTTTT.

The J gene is TRBJ1-1, the V gene TRBV6-5; D possibly corresponds to TRBD1 (6 bases). V was clipped by 8 bases and J by 2 bases, with 9 bases between them. The CDR3 has 12 residues. Germline CDR1 is MNHEY and CDR2 is SVGAGI. CDR3 sequence (DNA): TGTGCCAGCTTGGACAGTAACACTGAAGCTTTCTTT. This encodes CASLDSNTEAFF.

The J gene is TRBJ1-5, the V gene TRBV12-2; the table's D call TRBD1 went unverified against the DNA. TRBV12-2 is given as a pseudogene. This CDR3 has 15 residues. CDR3 bases: TGTGCAAGTCGTCTTCGTGGGGGCGGCAATCAGCCCCAGCATTTT. It is translated as CASRLRGGGNQPQHF.

This clone was observed once. The chain recombines TRBV10-3 with TRBJ2-1; tentative D call: TRBD1 (6 bases). CDR1 is ENHRY and CDR2 is SYGVKD in the germline V gene. The CDR3 extends over 15 amino acids. V gave up 3 bases and J gave up 6 bases, with 15 bases separating them. CDR3 sequence (DNA): TGTGCCATCAGTGACAAACAGGGCGTCGGCAATGAGCAGTTCTTC. Its translation: CAISDKQGVGNEQFF.

The chain employs TRBV13 and TRBJ1-2; 8 positions match TRBD1. The CDR3 contains 14 residues. J lost 5 bases, V lost 0 bases, and 2 bases had no gene match. The germline CDR1 and CDR2 sequences are PRHDT and FYEKMQ (reference sequence). CDR3 sequence: CASSLGQGVYGYTF. For the CDR3, the DNA is TGTGCCAGCAGCTTAGGACAGGGGGTTTATGGCTACACCTTC.

V usage is TRBV5-1 and J usage is TRBJ2-5; the D gene is possibly TRBD2 (6 bases). V was cut by 4 bases and J by 5 bases, with 21 bases left in between. The CDR3 loop spans 16 amino acids. CDR1 is SGHRS, CDR2 YFSETQ, per germline. The CDR3 nucleotides read TGCGCCAGCAGCCCAAAAGGCGGGACTGGGGGGGAGACCCAGTACTTC. As protein: CASSPKGGTGGETQYF.

This sequence joins TRBV18 and TRBJ1-1; TRBD1 might be the D (5 bases). Germline-derived CDR1 and CDR2 are KGHSH and LQKENI. Trimming stripped 2 bases from V and 4 bases from J, with 11 bases between. This CDR3 is 14 amino acids long. CDR3 region: CASSPDGGGTEAFF. CDR3 nucleotides: TGTGCCAGCTCACCAGATGGGGGAGGCACTGAAGCTTTCTTT.

This clone has only a few counts. V gene TRBV12-3 or TRBV12-4 combines with J gene TRBJ2-3; D remains unclear. The CDR3 has 12 residues. The ends were cut back, 4 bases at V and 2 bases at J, with 4 bases in the middle. In DNA form, the CDR3 reads TGTGCCAGCAGTTCACTCACAGATACGCAGTATTTT. Its translation is CASSSLTDTQYF.

V usage is TRBV19 and J usage is TRBJ2-7; weak D call: TRBD2 (5 bases). Germline CDR1 LNHDA, CDR2 SQIVND (reference sequence). CDR3 size: 14 residues. Trimming took off 0 bases at V and 4 bases at J, with 10 bases between the two ends. The CDR3 nucleotides are TGTGCCAGTAGTATAGATCGGTGGGAGTACGAGCAGTACTTC. Translating it yields CASSIDRWEYEQYF.

The V call is TRBV27, the J call TRBJ1-5, with D possibly being TRBD1 (5 bases). The CDR3 has 12 amino acids. V lost 8 bases and J 3 bases, leaving 8 bases between the germline ends. The germline CDR1 and CDR2 sequences are MNHEY and SMNVEV (reference sequence). The CDR3 spells CASGGLNQPQHF. DNA for the CDR3: TGTGCCAGCGGGGGACTCAATCAGCCCCAGCATTTT.

J is TRBJ2-1 and V is TRBV10-2, with TRBD2 matching 10 bases. Germline V gives CDR1 WSHSY, CDR2 SAAADI. The CDR3 covers 15 residues. The ends lost 8 bases at V and 9 bases at J; junction bases unmatched: 13. CDR3 nucleotides: TGCGCCAGCCGGCCGGACAGCGGGAGGGCTGGTGAGCAGTTCTTC. This encodes CASRPDSGRAGEQFF.

This clone showed up just once. V usage is TRBV7-8 and J usage is TRBJ2-7, with a possible D match to TRBD1 (6 bases). CDR1 is SGHVS, CDR2 FQNEAQ, per germline. With 5 bases removed from V and 4 bases from J, the gap between germline ends came to 15 bases. The CDR3 has 14 residues. CDR3 bases: TGTGCCAGCAGCCCCCTGGACAGCCGATACGAGCAGTACTTC. It encodes CASSPLDSRYEQYF.